These 30 T cell receptor beta chains were sequenced from one sample in a study of blood T cells in healthy people across ages. PCR was performed a second time for about 7 to 11 cycles using a sample-barcoded 5' primer and a J-beta primer mix. Each CDR3 protein gets one entry after TCRdb re-called the 5' RACE reads with MiXCR. This table holds roughly 1,500,000 distinct CDR3 sequences, 40% to 50% found once. Input material: blood. These receptors originate from a woman younger than 30 in good health.

This clonotype turned up a few times. V is TRBV3-1 and J is TRBJ2-7; D not resolved. Germline V CDR1 and CDR2: LGHDT, YNNKEL (reference sequence). This CDR3 has 12 amino acids. V was trimmed by 4 bases and J by 5 bases, leaving 9 bases between them. In DNA form, the CDR3 reads TGTGCCAGCAGCCCTGGGTTTCACGAGCAGTACTTC. Translation gives CASSPGFHEQYF.

The count of this clonotype is one. V gene TRBV3-1 combines with J gene TRBJ2-1, with unresolved D. The germline V and J ends were trimmed by 1 base and 12 bases, with 25 bases remaining between them. The CDR3 totals 17 residues. The germline V gene encodes CDR1 LGHDT and CDR2 YNNKEL (reference sequence). CDR3: CASSQASGVRTHGRQFF. The CDR3 coding sequence is TGTGCCAGCAGCCAAGCTTCCGGAGTCCGGACCCATGGACGGCAGTTCTTC.

The chain carries TRBV6-6 and TRBJ2-1; 11 bases agree with TRBD2. CDR3 length: 16 residues. CDR1 MNHNY and CDR2 SVGAGI come from the germline V gene (reference sequence). With 0 bases clipped from V and 13 bases from J, the junction kept 11 bases outside the gene matches. The DNA for the CDR3 is TGTGCCAGCAGTTACTCGATACTAGCGGGGGAAGAGACCCAGTTCTTC. Protein: CASSYSILAGEETQFF.

The genes are TRBV5-1 and TRBJ1-6; TRBD1 matches 10 bases. The CDR3 loop spans 17 amino acids. V shed 0 bases, J shed 9 bases, and the junction held 9 bases outside the gene matches. The germline CDR1 and CDR2 sequences are SGHRS and YFSETQ. The CDR3 spells CASSLAGVRDRGSPLHF. CDR3 coding DNA: TGCGCCAGCAGCTTGGCGGGTGTACGGGACAGGGGTTCACCCCTCCACTTT. Variable domain in full (rest from reference TRBV5-1 and TRBJ1-6): KAGVTQTPRYLIKTRGQQVTLSCSPISGHRSVSWYQQTPGQGLQFLFEYFSETQRNKGNFPGRFSGRQFSNSRSEMNVSTLELGDSALYLCASSLAGVRDRGSPLHFGNGTRLTVT.

This chain uses TRBV4-1 with TRBJ1-6; no reliable D call. Germline loops: CDR1 MGHRA, CDR2 YSYEKL. This CDR3 region has 15 residues. The germline V and J ends were trimmed by 4 bases and 8 bases, with 15 bases remaining between them. The chain's CDR3 is CASSPINGRDSPLHF. The CDR3 DNA is TGCGCCAGCAGCCCGATTAATGGCAGAGATTCACCCCTCCACTTT.

The CDR3 coding sequence is TGTGCCAGCAGTTTAAGACCCGACTCTGGGGCCAACGTCCTGACTTTC. Translation gives CASSLRPDSGANVLTF. The chain joins TRBV6-1 to TRBJ2-6, with no clear D. Per germline, CDR1 MNHNS and CDR2 SASEGT. The ends were cut back, 5 bases at V and 0 bases at J, with 11 bases in the middle. This CDR3 comprises 16 residues.

This rearrangement joins TRBV5-1 to TRBJ1-2; tentatively, D is TRBD1 (6 bases). The CDR3 runs to 14 residues. V was clipped by 4 bases and J by 5 bases, with 15 bases between them. In germline, CDR1 is SGHRS, CDR2 YFSETQ. CDR3 residues: CASSRETGKYGYTF. CDR3 bases: TGCGCCAGCAGCAGAGAAACAGGGAAATATGGCTACACCTTC.

The chain is built from TRBV12-3 or TRBV12-4 and TRBJ2-3, with unresolved D. The CDR3 consists of 14 residues. V gave up 10 bases and J gave up 0 bases, with 14 bases separating them. The CDR3 DNA reads as TGTGCCACCCACCAGCTGACTAGCACAGATACGCAGTATTTT. It encodes CATHQLTSTDTQYF.

This clonotype has at least ten counts. The CDR3 DNA reads TGCAGCGCCGGGGACTTGGACAATGAGCAGTTCTTC. The encoded protein is CSAGDLDNEQFF. The rearrangement uses TRBV29-1 and TRBJ2-1; D is possibly TRBD2 (6 bases). V was shortened by 7 bases and J by 5 bases, with 12 bases between the two germline ends. CDR1 and CDR2 from the germline V gene are SQVTM and ANQGSEA. This CDR3 is built from 12 residues.

In its sample, this clonotype was seen a few times. The chain carries TRBV7-9 and TRBJ2-1; tentatively, D is TRBD1 (6 bases). Between the trimmed V and J ends, which lost 4 bases and 1 base, there was a span of 11 bases. Germline assignment: CDR1 SEHNR and CDR2 FQNEAQ (reference sequence). The CDR3 loop spans 15 amino acids. CDR3: CASSSHRVSYNEQFF. The CDR3 DNA is TGTGCCAGCAGCTCCCACAGGGTTTCCTACAATGAGCAGTTCTTC.

The rearrangement joins TRBV3-1 to TRBJ1-1; 7 bases match TRBD1. Germline CDR1 is LGHDT and CDR2 is YNNKEL (reference sequence). Germline trimming cut 1 base from V and 0 bases from J; bases unmatched to any gene: 5. The CDR3 sequence is 16 residues long. The CDR3 bases are TGTGCCAGCAGCCAAGGGGACAGCATAATGAACACTGAAGCTTTCTTT. Its translation is CASSQGDSIMNTEAFF.

This clonotype was recorded a few times. The chain combines TRBV5-5 with TRBJ2-1; the match to TRBD2 covers 10 bases. The CDR3 runs 19 residues. Unmatched junction bases numbered 17, after V lost 2 bases and J lost 6 bases. Looked up from germline, CDR1 is SGHKS and CDR2 is YYEKEE (reference sequence). The chain's CDR3 is CASSFPTGLAAFPRNEQFF. For the CDR3, the DNA is TGTGCCAGCAGCTTCCCAACTGGACTAGCGGCCTTCCCCCGCAATGAGCAGTTCTTC.

The genes are TRBV20-1 and TRBJ2-6; D is unresolved. The V gene's germline CDR1 is DFQATT and CDR2 SNEGSKA (reference sequence). Trimming left V 6 bases short and J 4 bases short, with 13 bases between. CDR3 length: 14 residues. The DNA of the CDR3 is TGCAGTGCGATTAATGAGGCCGGGGCCAACGTCCTGACTTTC. The encoded protein is CSAINEAGANVLTF.

This clonotype was recorded a few times. J is TRBJ2-5 and V is TRBV20-1; 10 bases line up with TRBD2. This CDR3 has 15 residues. The V segment lost 0 bases and the J segment 2 bases; nucleotides outside the gene matches: 3. Germline CDR1 is DFQATT and CDR2 is SNEGSKA (reference sequence). This CDR3 is CSARDGTSVQETQYF. The CDR3 coding sequence is TGCAGTGCTAGAGACGGGACTAGCGTACAAGAGACCCAGTACTTC.

The CDR3 spells CATERDQYNEQFF. As DNA, the CDR3 is TGTGCCACAGAGCGGGACCAATACAATGAGCAGTTCTTC. This rearrangement joins TRBV6-2 or TRBV6-3 to TRBJ2-1, with 7 bases aligning to TRBD2. CDR3 length: 13 residues. The V and J ends lost 10 bases and 4 bases, in that order; junction bases with no gene match: 7. The germline gives CDR1 MNHEY, CDR2 SVGEGT.

The chain is built from TRBV7-8 and TRBJ2-3; either TRBD1 or TRBD2 may fit D (5 bases each). CDR1 SGHVS and CDR2 FQNEAQ come from the germline V gene. The CDR3 totals 17 residues. V dropped 5 bases and J dropped 2 bases, with 20 bases sitting between them. CDR3 region: CASSPGRIAGVTDTQYF. The CDR3 DNA is TGTGCCAGCAGCCCGGGACGGATCGCCGGGGTCACAGATACGCAGTATTTT. The entire variable domain, with the rest obtained from reference TRBV7-8 and TRBJ2-3, is as follows: GAGVSQSPRYKVAKRGQDVALRCDPISGHVSLFWYQQALGQGPEFLTYFQNEAQLDKSGLPSDRFFAERPEGSVSTLKIQRTQQEDSAVYLCASSPGRIAGVTDTQYFGPGTRLTVL.

The chain has TRBV20-1 and TRBJ1-2, with TRBD1 matching 9 bases. The CDR3 consists of 15 residues. Unmatched junction bases numbered 8, after V lost 1 base and J lost 5 bases. Germline V gene data show CDR1 as DFQATT and CDR2 as SNEGSKA (reference sequence). The CDR3 DNA reads as TGCAGTGCTAGAGGCGGGACAGGGATTTCATATGGCTACACCTTC. Translation: CSARGGTGISYGYTF.

The chain combines TRBV6-5 with TRBJ2-1; D might be TRBD2 (6 bases). Between the trimmed V and J ends, which lost 3 bases and 13 bases, there was a span of 10 bases. Germline V CDR1 and CDR2: MNHEY, SVGAGI. This CDR3 spans 11 amino acids. CDR3 region: CASSYKTSQFF. CDR3 DNA sequence: TGTGCCAGCAGTTATAAGACTAGTCAGTTCTTC.

This clonotype was picked up a small number of times. V and J are TRBV5-1 and TRBJ2-3; 10 bases line up with TRBD1. The CDR3 has 15 residues. From germline, CDR1 is SGHRS and CDR2 YFSETQ. Germline trimming cut 4 bases from V and 5 bases from J; bases unmatched to any gene: 7. The CDR3 DNA is TGCGCCAGCAGCACCGGACAGGGGGTTGTAGATACGCAGTATTTT. Its protein is CASSTGQGVVDTQYF.

This clonotype was seen more than once but under ten times. V is TRBV28 and J is TRBJ2-6; D remains ambiguous. CDR3 length: 16 amino acids. The germline V gene encodes CDR1 MDHEN and CDR2 SYDVKM. V was pared by 3 bases and J by 3 bases, with 12 bases between. CDR3 sequence (DNA): TGTGCCAGCAGTTTGACGCCCTTGGGTGGGGCCAACGTCCTGACTTTC. This sequence encodes CASSLTPLGGANVLTF.

This chain connects TRBV5-1 to TRBJ2-5; possible D gene TRBD1, 6 bases. CDR3 size: 15 residues. Trimming took 2 bases from V and 2 from J, leaving 13 bases between them. Germline assignment: CDR1 SGHRS and CDR2 YFSETQ. CDR3 sequence: CASSFLPQGQETQYF. CDR3 coding DNA: TGCGCCAGCAGCTTCTTGCCACAGGGTCAAGAGACCCAGTACTTC.

The chain employs TRBV5-6 and TRBJ2-7, with D perhaps matching TRBD1 (5 bases). The germline V gene encodes CDR1 SGHDT and CDR2 YYEEEE. Between the trimmed V and J ends, which lost 4 bases and 4 bases, there was a span of 18 bases. The CDR3 sequence is 15 residues long. CDR3 sequence reads: CASSPLQTVGYEQYF. CDR3 nucleotides: TGTGCCAGCAGCCCTCTCCAGACAGTTGGGTACGAGCAGTACTTC.

This clonotype was detected a few times. The chain carries TRBV4-2 and TRBJ2-3, with D hard to call. V dropped 0 bases and J dropped 6 bases, with 13 bases sitting between them. CDR1 and CDR2 (germline): LGHNA, YNFKEQ. The CDR3 length is 15 residues. This CDR3 reads CASSQDRVSSDTQYF. The CDR3 DNA follows: TGTGCCAGCAGCCAAGATCGGGTTTCCTCTGATACGCAGTATTTT.

The V call is TRBV6-6, the J call TRBJ2-4; a possible D gene is TRBD1 (6 bases). TRBJ2-7 matches the DNA end more closely, so the J call is doubtful. The CDR3 is 15 amino acids. Germline V gene data show CDR1 as MNHNY and CDR2 as SVGAGI (reference sequence). The CDR3 DNA is TGTGCCAGCAGTTATTACCGGGACACCTCCTACGAGCAGTACTTC. Translating it yields CASSYYRDTSYEQYF.

CDR3 sequence reads: CASTPGGSGSDEQYF. For the CDR3, the DNA is TGTGCCAGCACCCCTGGGGGTAGCGGGAGCGATGAGCAGTACTTC. The gene calls are TRBV6-1 and TRBJ2-5, with 9 positions matching TRBD2. The CDR3 has 15 amino acids. The V and J ends lost 7 bases and 11 bases, in that order; junction bases with no gene match: 17. The germline gives CDR1 MNHNS, CDR2 SASEGT.

The table lists this clonotype with a few counts. As DNA, the CDR3 is TGTGCCTGGAGTGTAGCCAGCTCCTATAATTCACCCCTCCACTTT. It yields the protein CAWSVASSYNSPLHF. The chain is built from TRBV30 and TRBJ1-6; D unresolved. V was pared by 0 bases and J by 0 bases, with 6 bases between. This CDR3 has 15 residues. Germline-derived CDR1 and CDR2 are GTSNPN and SVGIG (reference sequence).

This chain joins TRBV30 and TRBJ1-6, with 10 nucleotides matching TRBD1. Germline values: CDR1 GTSNPN, CDR2 SVGIG (reference sequence). This CDR3 contains 15 residues. V shed 2 bases and J 7 bases; nucleotides not matched to a gene: 5. CDR3 coding DNA: TGTGCCTGGAGTTCGGGACAGGGGACGAATTCACCCCTCCACTTT. Its protein product is CAWSSGQGTNSPLHF.

Concerning this clonotype: The junction shows a germline mismatch at one end, possibly a read error. This chain joins TRBV28 and TRBJ2-1, with D possibly being TRBD2 (5 bases). In germline, CDR1 is MDHEN, CDR2 SYDVKM. The CDR3 totals 13 residues. Here the CDR3 DNA reads TGTACCAGCAGTTTATCGGAGGTCAATGAGCAGTTCTTC. Translating it yields CTSSLSEVNEQFF. The variable domain in full, completed from reference TRBV28 and TRBJ2-1, reads DVKVTQSSRYLVKRTGEKVFLECVQDMDHENMFWYRQDPGLGLRLIYFSYDVKMKEKGDIPEGYSVSREKKERFSLILESASTNQTSMYLCTSSLSEVNEQFFGPGTRLTVL.

The J gene is TRBJ2-4, the V gene TRBV2; D call uncertain. The germline CDR1 and CDR2 sequences are SNHLY and FYNNEI. The V gene lost 2 bases and the J gene lost 13 bases, with 9 bases spanning the gap. This CDR3 is 11 amino acids long. The CDR3 loop is CASSENLEQYF. The CDR3 nucleotides read TGTGCCAGCAGTGAAAACCTGGAGCAGTACTTC.

In this sample, this clonotype turned up a few times. This sequence joins TRBV7-2 and TRBJ1-1; weak D call: TRBD1 (6 bases). Deletions cut 4 bases from V and 8 bases from J, with 14 bases between. In germline, CDR1 is SGHTA, CDR2 FQGNSA. The CDR3 spans 13 residues. The CDR3 nucleotides are TGTGCCAGCAGCTCGTCTAGGACAGAGGAAGCTTTCTTT. It translates to CASSSSRTEEAFF.